Each of the 8 T cell receptor beta chains below was sequenced from the same sample in a study of blood T cell repertoires in COVID-19. TCRdb keeps only in-frame clones here, not all; method: immunoSEQ multiplex PCR. This repertoire shows approximately 200,000 clones, approximately 83% found once; its top ten account for approximately 11%. The sample consisted of peripheral blood. The receptors were gathered from a human donor with active or convalescent COVID-19. The donor label of this sample is uncertain.

This chain connects TRBV30 to TRBJ1-4, with D possibly TRBD1 on 5 matching bases. The CDR3 has 13 residues. Germline CDR1 is GTSNPN and CDR2 is SVGIG (reference sequence). Trimming took off 4 bases at V and 3 bases at J, with 9 bases between the two ends. The CDR3 DNA is TGTGCCTGGAATGGGGCTGCTAATGAAAAACTGTTTTTT. Amino acids: CAWNGAANEKLFF.

The rearrangement links TRBV7-2 to TRBJ1-5; D gene uncertain. Trimming pared 5 bases from V and 2 bases from J, leaving 10 bases between. Germline V lookup: CDR1 SGHTA, CDR2 FQGNSA. The CDR3 is made up of 14 amino acids. The CDR3 protein is CASSPQPGNQPQHF. In nucleotides, the CDR3 is TGTGCCAGCAGCCCACAGCCCGGCAATCAGCCCCAGCATTTT.

The V call is TRBV7-9, the J call TRBJ2-5; TRBD1 is a possible D gene (6 bases). V was shortened by 1 base and J by 2 bases, with 14 bases between the two germline ends. CDR1 and CDR2 from the germline V gene are SEHNR and FQNEAQ (reference sequence). The CDR3 is made up of 16 amino acids. The CDR3 reads CASSLGSLGAQETQYF. The DNA for the CDR3 is TGTGCCAGCAGCTTAGGTTCATTGGGGGCTCAAGAGACCCAGTACTTC.

This CDR3 is CASRGSSGNTIYF. In DNA form, the CDR3 reads TGTGCCAGCCGGGGGAGCTCTGGAAACACCATATATTTT. The rearrangement joins TRBV21-1 to TRBJ1-3. TRBV21-1 is termed a pseudogene. The CDR3 is 13 amino acids.

The chain has TRBV4-2 and TRBJ1-2; unclear D gene. Germline CDR1 and CDR2: LGHNA and YNFKEQ. The CDR3 consists of 14 residues. V lost 0 bases and J 4 bases, leaving 9 bases between the germline ends. In nucleotides, the CDR3 is TGTGCCAGCAGCCAAGACGGGAGGTCCTATGGCTACACCTTC. The encoded protein is CASSQDGRSYGYTF.

The chain carries TRBV6-5 and TRBJ2-7; 7 bases fit TRBD1. CDR1 MNHEY and CDR2 SVGAGI come from the germline V gene. V lost 2 bases to trimming and J lost 3 bases; unmatched junction nucleotides: 1. CDR3 length equals 13 residues. The CDR3 sequence: CASSYRDSYEQYF. CDR3 DNA: TGTGCCAGCAGTTACCGGGACAGCTACGAGCAGTACTTC.

The genes are TRBV28 and TRBJ1-1; 8 bases align to TRBD1. Germline-derived CDR1 and CDR2 are MDHEN and SYDVKM. Germline trimming cut 6 bases from V and 3 bases from J; bases unmatched to any gene: 9. The CDR3 runs 15 residues. CDR3 region: CASRQGAHSYTEAFF. The CDR3 coding sequence is TGTGCCAGCAGGCAGGGGGCGCATTCGTACACTGAAGCTTTCTTT.

DNA for the CDR3: TGTGCCAGCAGCTTAACTCCGACTAGCGGGACTTACTTC. Amino acid sequence: CASSLTPTSGTYF. The J gene is TRBJ2-7, the V gene TRBV7-3; 11 nucleotides align to TRBD2. The CDR3 covers 13 residues. Unmatched junction bases numbered 5, after V lost 0 bases and J lost 13 bases. The germline CDR1 and CDR2 sequences are SGHTA and FQGTGA.